A selection of T cell receptor beta chains follows, all from one sample in a study of blood T cell repertoires in COVID-19. Assay used: immunoSEQ multiplex PCR; TCRdb lists only in-frame clones, some missing. The data contain 150,000 to 200,000 clones, roughly 80% of them seen just once; the ten biggest clones take up more than 10%. Material: peripheral blood. Receptors originate from a woman aged 80 or older with COVID-19, enrolled during active disease. CDR3s include the opening cysteine and the closing phenylalanine or tryptophan. A D gene is named only where the DNA matches it firmly. Size is stated for part of the rows, as once, few or many counts, or as a class when the clone is expanded.

D gene	V gene	clone size	J gene	CDR3 protein	CDR3 DNA
-	TRBV6-5	-	TRBJ1-2	CASSKREGSGYTF	TGTGCCAGCAGTAAACGAGAGGGATCCGGCTACACCTTC
TRBD1	TRBV9	-	TRBJ2-3	CASSGGQGPKWADTQYF	TGTGCCAGCAGCGGTGGACAGGGCCCAAAATGGGCAGATACGCAGTATTTT
-	TRBV6-1	-	TRBJ1-2	CASSEAGQGYDGYTF	TGTGCCAGCAGTGAAGCTGGTCAGGGATACGATGGCTACACCTTC
-	TRBV28	-	TRBJ2-2	CASSPRVNTGELFF	TGTGCCAGCAGTCCGAGGGTGAACACCGGGGAGCTGTTTTTT
TRBD2	TRBV18	-	TRBJ2-7	CASSPPGLAGGLEQYF	TGTGCCAGCTCACCACCTGGACTAGCGGGAGGGCTTGAGCAGTACTTC
-	TRBV29-1	-	TRBJ1-2	CSVDGEGVDGYTF	TGCAGCGTTGACGGGGAGGGGGTGGATGGCTACACCTTC
TRBD1	TRBV5-6	-	TRBJ2-7	CASSWDRGYEQYF	TGTGCCAGCAGTTGGGACAGGGGCTACGAGCAGTACTTC
-	TRBV10-3	-	TRBJ2-7	CAISESTGNHEQYF	TGTGCCATCAGTGAGTCGACGGGGAACCACGAGCAGTACTTC
-	TRBV30	few	TRBJ1-5	CAWSGDLSGGGEPQHF	TGTGCCTGGAGTGGAGACCTGAGCGGTGGCGGGGAGCCCCAGCATTTT
-	TRBV7-8	-	TRBJ2-5	CASSLRSGAGETQYF	TGTGCCAGCAGCTTACGATCTGGGGCGGGGGAGACCCAGTACTTC
TRBD2	TRBV29-1	once	TRBJ2-4	CSVRGVEAKNIQYF	TGCAGCGTTCGGGGGGTCGAAGCCAAAAACATTCAGTACTTC
TRBD1	TRBV6-4	-	TRBJ1-2	CASSSPGQVPGYTF	TGTGCCAGCAGTTCGCCCGGACAGGTCCCTGGCTACACCTTC
TRBD1	TRBV7-2	-	TRBJ1-4	CASSATGNEKLFF	TGTGCCAGCAGCGCGACAGGGAACGAAAAACTGTTTTTT
TRBD1	TRBV3-1/TRBV3-2	-	TRBJ2-7	CASSHTGVSYEQYF	TGTGCCAGCAGCCACACAGGGGTCTCCTACGAGCAGTACTTC
-	TRBV10-3	-	TRBJ2-6	CAIRGDTGANVLTF	TGTGCCATCAGGGGGGACACTGGGGCCAACGTCCTGACTTTC
-	TRBV18	-	TRBJ2-3	CASSLRVFGTDTQYF	TGTGCCAGCTCACTCAGGGTGTTCGGCACAGATACGCAGTATTTT
-	TRBV18	-	TRBJ2-6	CASSPAGRNSGANVLTF	TGTGCCAGCTCACCAGCGGGGCGCAACTCTGGGGCCAACGTCCTGACTTTC
TRBD2	TRBV5-1	-	TRBJ2-5	CASSLALAGPKTQYF	TGCGCCAGCAGCTTGGCACTAGCGGGACCCAAGACCCAGTACTTC
-	TRBV7-9	once	TRBJ2-7	CASSPIRGPGYEQYF	TGTGCCAGCAGCCCAATAAGAGGGCCGGGGTACGAGCAGTACTTC
-	TRBV6-6	-	TRBJ2-7	CASSYSGSLYEQYF	TGTGCCAGCAGTTACTCGGGCAGCCTTTACGAGCAGTACTTC
TRBD1	TRBV5-6	-	TRBJ2-5	CASSRTGSQETQYF	TGTGCCAGCAGCCGGACAGGTTCCCAAGAGACCCAGTACTTC
-	TRBV7-9	-	TRBJ1-6	CASSLRDINSPLHF	TGTGCCAGCAGCCTCCGGGACATCAATTCACCCCTCCACTTT
TRBD1	TRBV5-1	-	TRBJ1-1	CASSDRGDTEAFF	TGCGCCAGCTCTGACAGGGGGGACACTGAAGCTTTCTTT
-	TRBV19	-	TRBJ2-7	CASSMAGFAYEQYF	TGTGCCAGTAGTATGGCAGGGTTCGCCTACGAGCAGTACTTC
-	TRBV9	-	TRBJ1-2	CASSVDLGPYGYTF	TGTGCCAGCAGCGTAGACCTGGGGCCCTATGGCTACACCTTC
TRBD2	TRBV6-5	-	TRBJ2-1	CASRGGLAGVYMFF	TGTGCCAGCAGGGGGGGACTAGCGGGAGTTTATATGTTCTTC
-	TRBV30	-	TRBJ2-3	CAWAIGGGSSDTQYF	TGTGCCTGGGCGATTGGGGGGGGCAGTTCGGATACGCAGTATTTT
-	TRBV5-4	-	TRBJ1-1	CASNNLGRDTEAFF	TGTGCCAGCAACAATTTAGGCAGGGACACTGAAGCTTTCTTT
-	TRBV5-6	-	TRBJ1-5	CASSLTISNQPQHF	TGTGCCAGCAGCCTGACAATAAGCAATCAGCCCCAGCATTTT
-	TRBV5-1	-	TRBJ1-3	CASSLMGPSSGNTIYF	TGCGCCAGCAGCTTAATGGGCCCGAGCTCTGGAAACACCATATATTTT
-	TRBV10-3	-	TRBJ1-2	CAISEPGTIRGYTF	TGTGCCATCAGTGAGCCAGGGACTATTAGAGGCTACACCTTC
TRBD1	TRBV7-9	-	TRBJ1-2	CASSSARQGVNGYTF	TGTGCCAGCAGCTCCGCGAGACAGGGTGTTAATGGCTACACCTTC
-	TRBV5-8	-	TRBJ2-3	CASSLRVRGTDTQYF	TGTGCCAGCAGCTTACGAGTCAGGGGCACAGATACGCAGTATTTT
-	TRBV10-3	-	TRBJ2-6	CAISEGTRGGSGANVLTF	TGTGCCATCAGTGAGGGGACACGGGGTGGGTCTGGGGCCAACGTCCTGACTTTC
TRBD2	TRBV2	-	TRBJ2-7	CASKRDDGGGQYF	TGTGCCAGCAAACGGGACGACGGGGGGGGGCAGTACTTC
-	TRBV30	-	TRBJ2-2	CAWSVFIGELFF	TGTGCCTGGAGTGTATTTATCGGGGAGCTGTTTTTT
-	TRBV10-3	-	TRBJ1-2	CAISPKPSKNYGYTF	TGTGCCATCAGCCCGAAACCGAGTAAAAACTATGGCTACACCTTC
-	TRBV18	-	TRBJ1-4	CASSLRATNEKLFF	TGTGCCAGCTCGCTCCGAGCAACTAATGAAAAACTGTTTTTT
-	TRBV27	-	TRBJ2-2	CASTFMGEDTGELFF	TGTGCCAGCACTTTTATGGGGGAGGACACCGGGGAGCTGTTTTTT
-	TRBV27	-	TRBJ1-6	CASTRTLSYNSPLHF	TGTGCCAGCACTAGGACACTCTCCTATAATTCACCCCTCCACTTT
TRBD1	TRBV7-9	-	TRBJ2-1	CASSLGNRGVQFF	TGTGCCAGCAGCTTAGGAAACAGGGGGGTGCAGTTCTTC
-	TRBV4-1	-	TRBJ2-1	CASSQGGGEGDNEQFF	TGCGCCAGCAGCCAGGGGGGCGGGGAGGGGGACAATGAGCAGTTCTTC
-	TRBV5-1	-	TRBJ2-2	CASSLESGSNTGELFF	TGCGCCAGCAGCTTGGAGTCGGGGTCGAACACCGGGGAGCTGTTTTTT
-	TRBV5-1	many	TRBJ1-3	CASSLDLSGNTIYF	TGCGCCAGCAGCTTGGATCTCTCTGGAAACACCATATATTTT
TRBD1	TRBV6-1	-	TRBJ1-1	CASSERWTGENTEAFF	TGTGCCAGCAGTGAGCGTTGGACAGGGGAGAACACTGAAGCTTTCTTT
TRBD1	TRBV9	-	TRBJ1-3	CASSPRTGVYSGNTIYF	TGTGCCAGCAGCCCGAGGACAGGGGTGTACTCTGGAAACACCATATATTTT
TRBD1	TRBV19	-	TRBJ2-7	CASSSTGTGLRLGYEQYF	TGTGCCAGTAGTAGTACCGGGACAGGGTTGAGGTTGGGGTACGAGCAGTACTTC
-	TRBV6-6	once	TRBJ1-5	CASSLEVGPQHF	TGTGCCAGCAGTTTGGAGGTGGGGCCCCAGCATTTT
-	TRBV6-5	few	TRBJ1-5	CASTVGGNQPQHF	TGTGCCAGCACCGTCGGAGGCAATCAGCCCCAGCATTTT
-	TRBV5-1	-	TRBJ1-3	CASSSTGRAGNTIYF	TGCGCCAGCAGCTCAACAGGGCGGGCTGGAAACACCATATATTTT
TRBD1	TRBV28	-	TRBJ1-3	CASATGSSGNTIYF	TGTGCCAGCGCGACAGGGAGCTCTGGAAACACCATATATTTT
TRBD1	TRBV5-4	-	TRBJ1-6	CASSRDRDQSPLHF	TGTGCCAGCAGCCGGGACAGGGATCAGTCACCCCTCCACTTT
-	TRBV21-1	-	TRBJ1-4	CASSRQASNEKLFF	TGTGCCAGCAGCCGACAGGCGTCTAATGAAAAACTGTTTTTT